These 14 T cell receptor beta chains came from one sample sequenced in a study of OX40 agonist ivuxolimab in advanced cancers. The assay was immunoSEQ multiplex PCR, and TCRdb's table has in-frame clones only and misses some. This table has just over 90,000 clones, 91% appearing once. The source was CD4+ or CD8+ T cells sorted from blood, collected in a trial of the OX40 agonist ivuxolimab. These TCRs come from an adult with an advanced solid tumor such as melanoma, head and neck, liver or kidney cancer.

The chain has TRBV5-4 and TRBJ2-7, with D possibly TRBD1 on 5 matching bases. V lost 4 bases and J 7 bases, leaving 9 bases between the germline ends. Germline values: CDR1 SGHNT, CDR2 YYREEE (reference sequence). The CDR3 is 11 amino acids. The DNA for the CDR3 is TGTGCCAGCAGCGGACACGAGGAGCAGTACTTC. This gives the protein CASSGHEEQYF.

A note on this clone: Other nucleotide sequences in the sample specify the same CDR3. This sequence joins TRBV6-5 and TRBJ1-1; unclear D gene. V lost 5 bases and J lost 3, with 4 bases in between. Germline assignment: CDR1 MNHEY and CDR2 SVGAGI. The CDR3 is 11 amino acids. CDR3 sequence (DNA): TGTGCCAGCAGTAGGGACACTGAAGCTTTCTTT. Translation: CASSRDTEAFF.

This sequence joins TRBV11-2 and TRBJ2-7; 8 bases line up with TRBD2. This CDR3 is built from 14 residues. The V gene end was trimmed by 3 bases and the J gene end by 4 bases; junction bases not matched to a gene: 5. Per germline, CDR1 SGHAT and CDR2 FQNNGV. CDR3 protein: CASSFESGGYEQYF. In DNA, the CDR3 is TGTGCCAGCAGCTTCGAGAGCGGGGGATACGAGCAGTACTTC.

The chain is built from TRBV4-2 and TRBJ1-2; D is undetermined. CDR1 is LGHNA, CDR2 YNFKEQ, per germline. V lost 0 bases to trimming and J lost 2 bases, with 13 bases between them. This CDR3 contains 16 residues. The CDR3 sequence: CASSQDGRTLNYGYTF. The CDR3 nucleotides read TGTGCCAGCAGCCAAGATGGGCGGACTCTCAACTATGGCTACACCTTC.

This clone was seen a handful of times. V is TRBV6-1 and J is TRBJ2-5; tentative D call: TRBD2 (5 bases). There are 13 residues in the CDR3. Trimming pared 6 bases from V and 2 bases from J, leaving 10 bases between. CDR1 is MNHNS, CDR2 SASEGT, per germline. CDR3 nucleotides: TGTGCCAGCAGCCGGGGATCTCAAGAGACCCAGTACTTC. The encoded protein is CASSRGSQETQYF.

This clone has only one observation. This chain uses TRBV29-1 with TRBJ2-2; a weak D match, TRBD1 (5 bases). This CDR3 region has 14 residues. Germline CDR1 is SQVTM and CDR2 is ANQGSEA. The V gene lost 4 bases and the J gene lost 0 bases, with 9 bases spanning the gap. The CDR3 DNA is TGCAGCGTTGGAACAGGACCGAACACCGGGGAGCTGTTTTTT. Its translation: CSVGTGPNTGELFF.

The chain employs TRBV30 and TRBJ1-2; no definite D call. The CDR3 is 13 residues long. Germline CDR1 reads GTSNPN; CDR2 reads SVGIG (reference sequence). Between the trimmed V and J ends, which lost 1 base and 0 bases, there was a span of 6 bases. CDR3 DNA sequence: TGTGCCTGGAGTGGAGCTCCTAACTATGGCTACACCTTC. This translates into CAWSGAPNYGYTF.

This clone was recorded only once. The J gene is TRBJ2-7, the V gene TRBV2; the match to TRBD1 covers 7 bases. Germline V gives CDR1 SNHLY, CDR2 FYNNEI. The junction had 5 bases not matched to a gene; V was cut back by 5 bases and J by 7 bases. The CDR3 has 12 residues. The CDR3, as DNA: TGTGCCAGCAGTTTGACAGGGAAAGAGCAGTACTTC. It translates to CASSLTGKEQYF.

This clone has more than one count but fewer than ten. The V gene is TRBV4-3, the J gene TRBJ1-2; TRBD1 aligns across 10 bases. The CDR3 runs to 15 residues. The V gene end was trimmed by 0 bases and the J gene end by 7 bases; junction bases not matched to a gene: 5. Looked up from germline, CDR1 is LGHNA and CDR2 is YSLEER. The CDR3 sequence is CASSQDTRTGGGYTF. In DNA form, the CDR3 reads TGCGCCAGCAGCCAAGATACCCGGACAGGGGGTGGCTACACCTTC.

The chain links TRBV11-3 to TRBJ2-1; D perhaps matches TRBD2 (5 bases). Trimming stripped 1 base from V and 8 bases from J, with 15 bases between. This CDR3 has 15 amino acids. Germline V gene data show CDR1 as SGHNT and CDR2 as YENEEA. The CDR3 spells CASSLGGLDYYEQFF. CDR3 coding DNA: TGTGCCAGCAGCTTAGGAGGGCTAGATTACTATGAGCAGTTCTTC.

The chain links TRBV11-3 to TRBJ1-2, with D unresolved. Between the trimmed V and J ends, which lost 1 base and 4 bases, there was a span of 13 bases. The CDR3 is 15 amino acids. Germline CDR1 and CDR2: SGHNT and YENEEA. The CDR3: CASSLGWSIGYGYTF. The CDR3 nucleotides are TGTGCCAGCAGCTTAGGTTGGTCAATCGGCTATGGCTACACCTTC. The entire variable domain, with the rest obtained from reference TRBV11-3 and TRBJ1-2, is as follows: EAGVVQSPRYKIIEKKQPVAFWCNPISGHNTLYWYLQNLGQGPELLIRYENEEAVDDSQLPKDRFSAERLKGVDSTLKIQPAELGDSAVYLCASSLGWSIGYGYTFGSGTRLTVV.

The gene calls are TRBV29-1 and TRBJ2-2; 11 bases fit TRBD2. The J segment lost 8 bases and the V segment lost 2 bases, leaving 7 bases of the junction unmatched. From germline, CDR1 is SQVTM and CDR2 ANQGSEA. The CDR3 totals 15 residues. The CDR3 here is CSVELLAGVGGELFF. DNA of the CDR3: TGCAGCGTTGAACTACTAGCGGGAGTTGGTGGGGAGCTGTTTTTT.

This chain connects TRBV6-5 to TRBJ1-2, with D tentatively TRBD1 (5 bases). In germline, CDR1 is MNHEY, CDR2 SVGAGI. The CDR3 runs 15 residues. Trimming cost V 0 bases and J 7 bases, with 15 bases left between them. CDR3 sequence reads: CASSYSGHRSGGYTF. In nucleotides, the CDR3 is TGTGCCAGCAGTTACTCAGGACACCGGTCAGGTGGCTACACCTTC.

The chain employs TRBV5-1 and TRBJ2-1, with 7 nucleotides matching TRBD2. The CDR3 is 15 amino acids. Per germline, CDR1 SGHRS and CDR2 YFSETQ. The V segment lost 7 bases and the J segment 6 bases; nucleotides outside the gene matches: 13. The CDR3 is CASAYGGYSGNEQFF. The CDR3 DNA is TGCGCCAGCGCGTACGGGGGGTACTCTGGCAATGAGCAGTTCTTC.